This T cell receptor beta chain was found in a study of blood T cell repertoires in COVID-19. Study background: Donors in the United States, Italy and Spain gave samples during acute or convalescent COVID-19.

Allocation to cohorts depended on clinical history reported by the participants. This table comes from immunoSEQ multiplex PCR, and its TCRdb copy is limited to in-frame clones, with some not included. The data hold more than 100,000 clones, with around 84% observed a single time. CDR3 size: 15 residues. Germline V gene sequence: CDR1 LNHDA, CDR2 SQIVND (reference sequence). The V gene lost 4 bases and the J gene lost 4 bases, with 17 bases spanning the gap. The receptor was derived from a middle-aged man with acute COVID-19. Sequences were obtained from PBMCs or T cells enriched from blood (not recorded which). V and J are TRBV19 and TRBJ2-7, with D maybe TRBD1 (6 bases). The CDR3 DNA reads TGTGCCAGTAGTACCCTAAGGGTCACAGGGTACGAGCAGTACTTC. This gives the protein CASSTLRVTGYEQYF.